This T cell receptor beta chain was found in a study of T cell responses to AZD1222 COVID-19 vaccine. Points from the study as a whole: In a largely white British group with more females than males, clonal diversity was possibly underestimated.

Germline-derived CDR1 and CDR2 are MNHEY and SVGAGI. V lost 7 bases to trimming and J lost 5 bases; unmatched junction nucleotides: 3. This CDR3 comprises 14 residues. This clone was seen a handful of times. Its antigen is not identified. Sequencing used immunoSEQ multiplex PCR; TCRdb keeps in-frame clones, though not all of them. The profile shows about 150,000 clones, 90% of them singletons. This sequence was found in an adult who received the AZD1222 COVID-19 vaccine. The source was peripheral blood, collected 28 days after the second AZD1222 dose. The chain uses TRBV6-5 and TRBJ2-2; 11 nucleotides match TRBD1. CDR3 sequence reads: CASIRDRGTGELFF. DNA of the CDR3: TGTGCCAGCATAAGGGACAGGGGGACCGGGGAGCTGTTTTTT.